This passage covers 28 T cell receptor beta chains from one sample sequenced in a study of shared T cell receptors in the human thymus. The repertoire was sequenced with immunoSEQ multiplex PCR; TCRdb's copy has only in-frame clones and lacks some. The sample holds under 850,000 clones, 85% to 90% seen once. The same sample was also studied in work on human thymus T cells.

Sequencing input: thymocytes. All receptors derive from a boy younger than two with a congenital heart defect.

The V and J genes are TRBV28 and TRBJ1-2, with D hard to call. The CDR3 runs 13 residues. Trimming stripped 6 bases from V and 8 bases from J, with 16 bases between. The germline V gene has CDR1 MDHEN and CDR2 SYDVKM. The CDR3, as DNA: TGTGCCAGCAGCTTGGGAGGGCTGGGAGGCTACACCTTC. Its translation is CASSLGGLGGYTF.

This clone showed up just a few times. The chain links TRBV5-4 to TRBJ1-3, with a weak D call TRBD1 (6 bases). Germline V gives CDR1 SGHNT, CDR2 YYREEE (reference sequence). Trimming removed 2 bases at V and 0 bases at J, with 12 bases between. CDR3 size: 16 residues. CDR3 coding DNA: TGTGCCAGCAGCTTAAAGGCGACAGGCTCTGGAAACACCATATATTTT. Amino acids: CASSLKATGSGNTIYF.

The chain employs TRBV29-1 and TRBJ2-1, with D possibly TRBD1 on 6 matching bases. CDR3 length equals 15 residues. Germline V CDR1 and CDR2: SQVTM, ANQGSEA. The ends were cut back, 2 bases at V and 0 bases at J, with 11 bases in the middle. CDR3 residues: CSVELTGFSYNEQFF. CDR3 sequence (DNA): TGCAGCGTTGAACTGACAGGTTTCTCCTACAATGAGCAGTTCTTC.

The chain is built from TRBV6-1 and TRBJ2-1; 11 nucleotides line up with TRBD2. The CDR3 runs to 15 residues. Germline CDR1 reads MNHNS; CDR2 reads SASEGT. J gave up 7 bases and V 0 bases, and 2 bases lay outside the gene matches. For the CDR3, the DNA is TGTGCCAGCAGTGAAGCACTAGCGGGAGCAAATGAGCAGTTCTTC. It is translated as CASSEALAGANEQFF.

Comment on this clone: The same CDR3 can be traced to other DNA sequences in this sample. The chain couples TRBV5-1 to TRBJ2-5; 8 bases line up with TRBD2. The length of the CDR3 is 14 residues. CDR1 and CDR2 (germline): SGHRS, YFSETQ. J gave up 4 bases and V 4 bases, and 6 bases lay outside the gene matches. The CDR3 DNA reads TGCGCCAGCAGCCCCGGGAGGGGCAGAGAGACCCAGTACTTC. It encodes CASSPGRGRETQYF. Full variable domain (rest looked up from reference TRBV5-1 and TRBJ2-5): KAGVTQTPRYLIKTRGQQVTLSCSPISGHRSVSWYQQTPGQGLQFLFEYFSETQRNKGNFPGRFSGRQFSNSRSEMNVSTLELGDSALYLCASSPGRGRETQYFGPGTRLLVL.

V is TRBV7-2 and J is TRBJ2-1, with 10 bases aligning to TRBD1. CDR1 is SGHTA, CDR2 FQGNSA, per germline. With V trimmed by 2 bases and J by 5 bases, 6 bases remained unmatched. The CDR3 loop spans 16 amino acids. CDR3 in amino acids: CASSLRQGAPDNEQFF. The CDR3 DNA reads as TGTGCCAGCAGCTTACGACAGGGGGCTCCTGACAATGAGCAGTTCTTC.

The V call is TRBV11-2, the J call TRBJ2-3; 7 bases match TRBD1. V shed 5 bases and J 5 bases; nucleotides not matched to a gene: 4. The CDR3 sequence is 13 residues long. Looked up from germline, CDR1 is SGHAT and CDR2 is FQNNGV. Written as DNA, the CDR3 is TGTGCCAGCAGCGACTCAGGGGGAGATACGCAGTATTTT. Encoded protein: CASSDSGGDTQYF.

V usage is TRBV7-9 and J usage is TRBJ1-3; 7 bases align to TRBD1. Germline V gene data show CDR1 as SEHNR and CDR2 as FQNEAQ (reference sequence). The CDR3 contains 15 residues. Trimming cost V 4 bases and J 7 bases; bases outside gene matches: 10. The CDR3 reads CASSWGQWRGNTIYF. The CDR3 DNA reads TGTGCCAGCAGCTGGGGACAGTGGAGGGGGAACACCATATATTTT.

The rearrangement uses TRBV18 and TRBJ2-7, with 10 bases aligning to TRBD1. J lost 2 bases, V lost 3 bases, and 1 base had no gene match. The CDR3 sequence is 14 residues long. The V gene's germline CDR1 is KGHSH and CDR2 LQKENI. The CDR3 sequence: CASSPGQGPYEQYF. In DNA, the CDR3 is TGTGCCAGCTCACCGGGACAGGGGCCCTACGAGCAGTACTTC.

CDR3 nucleotides: TGTGCCTTAAGGCTAGCGGGAGATCTTTTGCCCTACAATGAGCAGTTCTTC. This encodes CALRLAGDLLPYNEQFF. The chain employs TRBV30 and TRBJ2-1; 10 nucleotides align to TRBD2. Germline V gene data show CDR1 as GTSNPN and CDR2 as SVGIG (reference sequence). J gave up 2 bases and V 7 bases, and 14 bases lay outside the gene matches. CDR3 length: 17 amino acids.

DNA for the CDR3: TGTGCTAGTGGTTTGTTAACGAGGTACACCTTGACTAGCGGGAAGCCCTACGAGCAGTACTTC. It yields the protein CASGLLTRYTLTSGKPYEQYF. The chain carries TRBV12-5 and TRBJ2-7; TRBD2 matches 11 bases. CDR3 length equals 21 residues. With V trimmed by 2 bases and J by 2 bases, 20 bases remained unmatched. Per the germline V gene, CDR1 is LGHNT and CDR2 is FRNRAP.

The rearrangement uses TRBV9 and TRBJ2-7; TRBD2 matches at 7 bases. This CDR3 contains 16 residues. Germline assignment: CDR1 SGDLS and CDR2 YYNGEE. V shed 4 bases, J shed 3 bases, and the junction held 13 bases outside the gene matches. CDR3 sequence: CASSLIVAGVNYEQYF. CDR3 coding DNA: TGTGCCAGCAGCCTCATCGTGGCGGGAGTGAACTACGAGCAGTACTTC.

V usage is TRBV6-5 and J usage is TRBJ2-1; TRBD2 matches 8 bases. Per germline, CDR1 MNHEY and CDR2 SVGAGI. The junction had 16 bases not matched to a gene; V was cut back by 2 bases and J by 13 bases. The CDR3 totals 16 residues. CDR3 in amino acids: CASSYGQGQRERGQFF. In DNA, the CDR3 is TGTGCCAGCAGTTACGGGCAGGGTCAGCGGGAGAGGGGTCAGTTCTTC.

J is TRBJ1-2 and V is TRBV11-3, with 9 bases matching TRBD1. The germline V gene has CDR1 SGHNT and CDR2 YENEEA. The CDR3 is made up of 15 amino acids. With V trimmed by 1 base and J by 4 bases, 4 bases remained unmatched. For the CDR3, the DNA is TGTGCCAGCAGCTTAGCCGGGACAGGGCTCTATGGCTACACCTTC. This encodes CASSLAGTGLYGYTF.

The chain joins TRBV11-2 to TRBJ2-7; 8 positions agree with TRBD1. CDR1 SGHAT and CDR2 FQNNGV come from the germline V gene. Trimming removed 5 bases from V and 7 bases from J; junction bases left unmatched: 10. The CDR3 totals 14 residues. CDR3 loop: CASSTGQGVGEQYF. CDR3 in DNA: TGTGCCAGCAGCACAGGACAGGGTGTGGGTGAGCAGTACTTC. Filled out from reference TRBV11-2 and TRBJ2-7, the complete variable domain reads EAGVAQSPRYKIIEKRQSVAFWCNPISGHATLYWYQQILGQGPKLLIQFQNNGVVDDSQLPKDRFSAERLKGVDSTLKIQPAKLEDSAVYLCASSTGQGVGEQYFGPGTRLTVT.

This chain links TRBV4-1 with TRBJ1-1, with TRBD1 identical over 10 bases. CDR1 and CDR2 from the germline V gene are MGHRA and YSYEKL. The CDR3 covers 18 residues. V trimming: 3 bases; J trimming: 3 bases; junction bases outside the gene matches: 13. The DNA of the CDR3 is TGCGCCAGCAGCCATCCCCCCGGGACAGGGGATAGGGACACTGAAGCTTTCTTT. Protein: CASSHPPGTGDRDTEAFF.

This clone occurred once. The chain uses TRBV2 and TRBJ2-5; 7 bases line up with TRBD1. The V gene's germline CDR1 is SNHLY and CDR2 FYNNEI. CDR3 size: 14 residues. With V trimmed by 0 bases and J by 2 bases, 0 bases remained unmatched. The CDR3 region is CASSEAQGQETQYF. The CDR3, as DNA: TGTGCCAGCAGTGAAGCACAGGGGCAAGAGACCCAGTACTTC. Drawing the rest from reference TRBV2 and TRBJ2-5, the complete variable domain is EPEVTQTPSHQVTQMGQEVILRCVPISNHLYFYWYRQILGQKVEFLVSFYNNEISEKSEIFDDQFSVERPDGSNFTLKIRSTKLEDSAMYFCASSEAQGQETQYFGPGTRLLVL.

The rearrangement uses TRBV10-1 and TRBJ2-7; 9 nucleotides line up with TRBD1. The CDR3 is made up of 15 amino acids. V dropped 3 bases and J dropped 7; count of bases not matched to a gene: 10. In germline, CDR1 is WNHNN, CDR2 SYGVQD (reference sequence). The CDR3: CASSDRYRGQGEQYF. The CDR3 region has the DNA TGCGCCAGCAGTGACCGCTACAGGGGGCAGGGAGAGCAGTACTTC.

Here the CDR3 reads CASSLERDRTDTQYF. CDR3 DNA sequence: TGTGCCAGCAGCTTGGAGCGGGATCGTACAGATACGCAGTATTTT. The chain combines TRBV11-2 with TRBJ2-3, with 7 bases aligning to TRBD2. The trim removed 3 bases at V and 3 bases at J, leaving 6 bases unmatched. Germline CDR1 and CDR2: SGHAT and FQNNGV. There are 15 residues in the CDR3.

In this sample, this clone turned up once. This rearrangement joins TRBV7-9 to TRBJ1-5, with 7 bases identical to TRBD1. The junction had 4 bases not matched to a gene; V was cut back by 5 bases and J by 0 bases. CDR1 SEHNR and CDR2 FQNEAQ come from the germline V gene (reference sequence). The CDR3 length is 15 residues. The CDR3 DNA reads as TGTGCCAGCAGCGGGGGACAGTATAGCAATCAGCCCCAGCATTTT. It translates to CASSGGQYSNQPQHF.

This clone came up a few times. CDR3 DNA: TGTGCCAGCAGCTTGAGGACAGGGACCAACGAGCAGTACTTC. Its protein is CASSLRTGTNEQYF. This chain links TRBV5-5 with TRBJ2-7; TRBD1 matches at 8 bases. The CDR3 runs 14 residues. J lost 5 bases, V lost 1 base, and 5 bases had no gene match. CDR1 is SGHKS, CDR2 YYEKEE, per germline (reference sequence).

The chain's CDR3 is CASSLFTGNEETQYF. In nucleotides, the CDR3 is TGTGCCAGCAGTTTATTCACAGGGAACGAAGAGACCCAGTACTTC. The rearrangement uses TRBV28 and TRBJ2-5; D is perhaps TRBD1 (6 bases). CDR1 is MDHEN and CDR2 is SYDVKM in the germline V gene. The CDR3 runs to 15 residues. Trimming pared 1 base from V and 3 bases from J, leaving 12 bases between.

This chain links TRBV20-1 with TRBJ2-7; possibly TRBD2 for D (5 bases). The CDR3 length is 11 residues. Trimming took 4 bases from V and 3 from J, leaving 7 bases between them. In germline, CDR1 is DFQATT, CDR2 SNEGSKA (reference sequence). The CDR3 DNA follows: TGCAGTGCTAAGGACTTCTACGAGCAGTACTTC. Encoded protein: CSAKDFYEQYF.

The chain recombines TRBV5-1 with TRBJ2-5, with D perhaps TRBD1 (6 bases). CDR3 size: 15 residues. V was trimmed by 3 bases and J by 2 bases, leaving 14 bases between them. In germline, CDR1 is SGHRS, CDR2 YFSETQ. Here the CDR3 DNA reads TGCGCCAGCAGCTCCCCGGGACACATACAAGAGACCCAGTACTTC. Translating gives CASSSPGHIQETQYF.

The rearrangement links TRBV27 to TRBJ2-3; TRBD2 matches at 9 bases. Germline lookup yields CDR1 MNHEY and CDR2 SMNVEV (reference sequence). J lost 2 bases, V lost 5 bases, and 11 bases had no gene match. The CDR3 is made up of 17 amino acids. The CDR3 DNA follows: TGTGCCAGCAGTCCCGTCGTACTAGCGGGCTTCACAGATACGCAGTATTTT. Its protein is CASSPVVLAGFTDTQYF.

The rearrangement links TRBV7-9 to TRBJ1-2; no reliable D call. The ends were cut back, 8 bases at V and 5 bases at J, with 24 bases in the middle. Germline V gives CDR1 SEHNR, CDR2 FQNEAQ (reference sequence). The CDR3 is made up of 16 amino acids. CDR3: CASHPVCPTLGYGYTF. CDR3 DNA: TGTGCCAGCCACCCCGTTTGCCCGACTCTGGGTTATGGCTACACCTTC.

This rearrangement joins TRBV29-1 to TRBJ2-7, with D maybe TRBD2 (6 bases). The CDR3 sequence is 13 residues long. Trimming stripped 7 bases from V and 2 bases from J, with 15 bases between. CDR1 SQVTM and CDR2 ANQGSEA come from the germline V gene. The CDR3 is CSAAPGGAYEQYF. CDR3 DNA: TGCAGCGCCGCACCCGGCGGGGCCTACGAGCAGTACTTC.

This clone occurred once. The CDR3 loop is CASSKVSGSQDGELFF. CDR3 in DNA: TGCGCCAGCAGCAAGGTTAGCGGGAGTCAGGACGGGGAGCTGTTTTTT. The chain recombines TRBV4-1 with TRBJ2-2; 9 nucleotides line up with TRBD2. Trimming at V came to 5 bases and at J to 7 bases, leaving 11 bases not matched to a gene. Germline V gene lookup returns CDR1 MGHRA and CDR2 YSYEKL. The CDR3 is 16 amino acids.